These T cell receptor beta chains were read from a single sample in a study of tumor and adjacent non-tumor tissue in lung cancer. TCRdb reanalysed the multiplex PCR reads using MiXCR and keeps one entry per CDR3 protein. This table holds 71,000 or so distinct CDR3 sequences, approximately 79% found once. The sample taken for sequencing was lung tumor tissue. The receptors come from a woman aged 45 to 65 with non-small cell lung cancer. Each CDR3 is given with its conserved first and last residue. D genes are given only for firm matches. Rows may omit the clone size; those that give it use once, few, many or a size class.

j_gene	v_gene	d_gene	abundance	CDR3aa	CDR3nt
TRBJ1-5	TRBV6-2/TRBV6-3	.	.	CASPGVGCQSQHF	TGTGCCAGCCCCGGGGTAGGGTGTCAATCCCAGCATTTT
TRBJ2-5	TRBV6-1	.	.	CASTQKRVTRTETQYF	TGTGCCAGCACCCAAAAGCGGGTGACCAGAACGGAGACCCAGTACTTC
TRBJ1-2	TRBV6-2/TRBV6-3	.	.	CASRSSGGRRYGYTF	TGTGCCAGCAGATCTTCAGGAGGCCGTCGCTATGGCTACACCTTT
TRBJ2-1	TRBV20-1	.	.	CGARDGGSGSLPAEQFF	TGCGGTGCTAGAGATGGGGGTAGCGGAAGTCTTCCGGCTGAGCAGTTCTTC
TRBJ1-3	TRBV5-1	TRBD1	many	CASSIGTGSTGNTIYF	TGCGCCAGCAGCATAGGGACAGGGTCGACTGGAAACACCATATATTTT
TRBJ2-5	TRBV20-1	TRBD2	.	CNAEGRGTQYF	TGCAATGCTGAGGGGCGGGGGACCCAATACTTC
TRBJ2-7	TRBV10-2	.	.	CASSERDRISYEHYF	TGCGCCAGCAGTGAGAGGGATAGGATTTCCTACGAGCACTACTTC
TRBJ2-7	TRBV6-1	TRBD2	.	CASSEAHGSGSGPIGQYF	TGTGCCAGCAGTGAAGCGCATGGGAGCGGGAGTGGACCAATTGGGCAGTACTTC
TRBJ2-7	TRBV20-1	.	.	CSARVGLYEQYF	TGCAGTGCTAGGGTGGGGCTCTATGAGCAGTACTTC
TRBJ2-7	TRBV4-1	TRBD1	.	CDSIQDRGQAYAQYF	TGCGACAGCATCCAAGACAGAGGACAGGCATACGCGCAGTACTTC
TRBJ2-1	TRBV20-1	.	.	CSATWNTASASVSHNEQFF	TGCAGTGCTACTTGGAACACGGCTAGCGCGAGCGTGTCTCACAATGAGCAGTTCTTC
TRBJ2-7	TRBV12-3/TRBV12-4	.	.	CTSSRQLGGRYF	TGTACCAGCAGTCGACAGCTTGGGGGGCGGTACTTC
TRBJ2-3	TRBV20-1	.	once	CTARGNSNQPQYF	TGCACTGCTAGGGGTAATAGCAATCAGCCCCAGTATTTT
TRBJ2-1	TRBV20-1	.	once	CSVPLGGPLYNEQLF	TGCAGTGTTCCCCTTGGAGGACCCTTATACAATGAGCAGCTCTTC
TRBJ2-7	TRBV20-1	.	.	CSARDQWGSKYEHYF	TGCAGTGCTAGAGATCAATGGGGGAGTAAGTACGAGCATTACTTC
TRBJ1-2	TRBV20-1	.	medium-sized	CSARDQQRRRTFYGYTF	TGCAGTGCTAGAGATCAGCAGCGCCGGAGGACTTTCTATGGCTACACCTTC
TRBJ2-7	TRBV11-2	.	.	CACSPWACGSYEQCF	.
TRBJ1-2	TRBV30	TRBD1	.	CARDRGPLYGYTF	TGTGCCAGGGACAGGGGGCCCCTGTATGGCTATACCTTC
TRBJ2-3	TRBV5-4	.	.	CASSSEVPDTQYF	TGTGCCAGCAGCTCAGAGGTGCCAGATACGCAGTATTTT
TRBJ1-1	TRBV5-5	TRBD1	.	CVSNWRDRGAEAFF	TGTGTCAGCAACTGGAGGGACAGGGGAGCTGAAGCTTTCTTT
TRBJ1-6	TRBV6-6	.	medium-sized	CASSYFLSNRNSPLHF	TGTGCCAGCAGTTACTTTTTATCAAACCGTAATTCACCCCTCCACTTT
TRBJ2-5	TRBV20-1	.	.	CSACISQETLYF	TGCAGTGCTTGTATCTCCCAAGAGACCCTGTACTTC
TRBJ1-5	TRBV12-3/TRBV12-4	.	medium-sized	CASSLVGGARFSNQPQHF	TGTGCCAGCAGTTTAGTTGGGGGGGCCCGGTTTAGCAATCAGCCCCAGCATTTT
TRBJ2-3	TRBV5-4	.	.	CVSYLKTAGTQYF	TGTGTCAGCTACTTAAAGACTGCCGGTACGCAGTATTTT
TRBJ2-3	TRBV6-2/TRBV6-3	.	.	CASLGADTLYF	TGTGCCAGCCTAGGAGCAGATACGCTGTATTTT
TRBJ1-2	TRBV12-3/TRBV12-4	.	.	CASSTGFGYTF	TGTGCAAGCAGTACAGGTTTTGGCTACACCTTC
TRBJ2-2	TRBV20-1	.	.	CCVSPSSRTGELFF	TGCTGTGTTAGCCCCAGTAGCCGGACCGGGGAGCTCTTTTTT
TRBJ1-2	TRBV14	.	once	CASSQGARCYGYTF	TGTGCCAGCAGTCAAGGGGCAAGGTGTTATGGCTACACCTTC
TRBJ2-2	TRBV6-2/TRBV6-3	TRBD1	.	CACSLDRHTGELFF	TGCGCCTGCAGTCTGGACAGGCACACCGGGGAGCTGTTTTTT
TRBJ2-1	TRBV11-1	.	.	CARSSSLSSSYNEQSF	TGTGCCAGGAGCTCAAGTCTATCCAGCTCCTACAATGAGCAGTCCTTC
TRBJ2-5	TRBV11-2	.	.	CASSLEQLQETLHF	TGTGCCAGCAGCTTAGAACAACTCCAAGAGACCCTGCACTTC
TRBJ2-5	TRBV4-3	.	.	CASSPGGGGLGETQYF	TGCGCCAGCAGCCCTGGAGGAGGGGGATTAGGGGAGACCCAGTACTTC
TRBJ2-1	TRBV7-2	TRBD2	.	CASSPGLAAYNKQFF	TGTGCCAGCAGCCCAGGACTAGCGGCTTACAATAAGCAGTTCTTC
TRBJ2-7	TRBV11-2	TRBD2	.	CASRLRGLAVSDGQYF	TGTGCCAGCCGGCTAAGAGGACTAGCGGTCTCGGACGGGCAATACTTC
TRBJ2-5	TRBV5-5	.	.	CASSLLAPLETQYF	TGTGCCAGCAGCTTGTTGGCTCCTCTAGAGACCCAGTACTTC
TRBJ1-2	TRBV6-5	.	.	CASSRGTIQGHGYTF	TGTGCCAGCAGCCGGGGGACCATCCAGGGCCATGGCTACACCTTC
TRBJ2-5	TRBV29-1	.	.	CRVVGASLGETQNF	TGCAGGGTTGTTGGGGCCTCTTTAGGTGAGACCCAGAACTTC
TRBJ2-1	TRBV6-5	TRBD2	.	CACSYNLGRSSYNEQFF	TGTGCCTGCAGTTACAATCTCGGGAGGAGCTCCTACAATGAGCAGTTCTTC
TRBJ2-1	TRBV10-3	.	.	CTISSRQPGEQFF	TGTACCATCAGTTCGCGGCAACCGGGAGAGCAGTTCTTC